This T cell receptor beta chain was captured in a study of T cells expressing NK-cell markers. At the level of the study: One of eight sequenced donors was HCMV-seronegative; the other seven were seropositive.

TCRdb reprocessed the 5' RACE reads, with one entry per CDR3 protein and no DNA. The sample table sets out some 150,000 distinct CDR3 sequences. This CDR3 contains 14 residues. CDR1 and CDR2 from the germline V gene are MGHRA and YSYEKL. The sequence was collected from a woman aged 45-65 years in good health. The sequenced sample consisted of blood T cells: a sorted CD56 or NKG2C T cell subset, CD4+ or CD8+ T cells, or bulk PBMC T cells (not recorded which). This chain links TRBV4-1 with TRBJ1-1. The CDR3 sequence: CASSQVAGNTEAFF.